The 23 T cell receptor beta chains in this list originate from one sample, sequenced in a study of T-cell reconstitution after alpha-beta-depleted transplantation in children. Preparation of the TCRbeta library used unique molecular identifiers. TCRdb independently ran MiXCR on the PCR reads; one entry per CDR3 protein. The sample comprises about 360,000 distinct CDR3 sequences, 13% of which are singletons, and over 3.5% rests with the top ten. Sequencing used PBMCs, obtained from the stem cell graft. These receptors were collected from a human donor who donated a stem cell graft to a child with Fanconi anemia.

The chain links TRBV29-1 to TRBJ1-1, with D maybe TRBD1 (6 bases). The germline gives CDR1 SQVTM, CDR2 ANQGSEA. This CDR3 region has 13 residues. Trimming removed 1 base at V and 6 bases at J, with 12 bases between. CDR3 in DNA: TGCAGCGTTGAAGTCAGGGAGGGGGCTGAAGCTTTCTTT. This codes for CSVEVREGAEAFF.

This clonotype showed up just a few times. The chain recombines TRBV29-1 with TRBJ1-6; D unclear. V dropped 0 bases and J dropped 3 bases, with 18 bases sitting between them. CDR1 SQVTM and CDR2 ANQGSEA come from the germline V gene. This CDR3 has 18 residues. CDR3 sequence: CSVEDPDLQHCYNSPLHF. As DNA, the CDR3 is TGCAGCGTTGAAGATCCGGACCTCCAGCATTGCTATAATTCACCCCTCCACTTT.

This clonotype was counted a few times. V gene TRBV3-1 combines with J gene TRBJ2-1, with D perhaps TRBD1 or TRBD2 (5 bases each). CDR1 and CDR2 (germline): LGHDT, YNNKEL (reference sequence). Trimming left V 0 bases short and J 3 bases short, with 12 bases between. The CDR3 totals 16 residues. The CDR3 is CASSQDGTVNYNEQFF. The CDR3 nucleotides are TGTGCCAGCAGCCAAGATGGGACGGTGAACTACAATGAGCAGTTCTTC.

This clonotype was picked up a small number of times. The chain uses TRBV20-1 and TRBJ2-5; TRBD1 agrees at 9 bases. In germline, CDR1 is DFQATT, CDR2 SNEGSKA (reference sequence). Germline trimming cut 4 bases from V and 5 bases from J; bases unmatched to any gene: 11. The CDR3 runs 15 residues. CDR3 in amino acids: CSAIRRTGAGETQYF. The CDR3 DNA reads TGCAGTGCTATCAGAAGGACAGGGGCTGGCGAGACCCAGTACTTC.

Many counts were recorded for this clonotype. The chain couples TRBV6-2 or TRBV6-3 to TRBJ1-1, with D unresolved. V shed 0 bases and J shed 0 bases, with 8 bases lying between them. The CDR3 is 15 residues long. Germline CDR1 reads MNHEY; CDR2 reads SVGEGT. CDR3 in amino acids: CASSYSRLMNTEAFF. The CDR3 DNA reads TGTGCCAGCAGTTACTCTCGACTTATGAACACTGAAGCTTTCTTT.

This clonotype was recorded many times. The chain recombines TRBV10-3 with TRBJ2-2, with a possible D match to TRBD2 (6 bases). Germline lookup yields CDR1 ENHRY and CDR2 SYGVKD. V gave up 7 bases and J gave up 6 bases, with 12 bases separating them. This CDR3 is built from 13 residues. The CDR3: CAITPGESGELFF. In DNA, the CDR3 is TGTGCCATCACCCCGGGGGAATCCGGGGAGCTGTTTTTT.

On this clonotype itself: The junction shows a germline mismatch at one end, possibly a read error. The chain is built from TRBV12-3 or TRBV12-4 and TRBJ1-1; no reliable D call. This CDR3 has 12 amino acids. DNA of the CDR3: TGTGCCAGCAGTCCCGGAGAGGAGGCAGGTCACTTT. It is translated as CASSPGEEAGHF.

This clonotype was counted a few times. The chain joins TRBV12-3 or TRBV12-4 to TRBJ1-1; unclear D gene. This CDR3 spans 12 amino acids. V was trimmed by 7 bases and J by 0 bases, leaving 6 bases between them. Written as DNA, the CDR3 is TGTGCCAGCACTCAGGTGAACACTGAAGCTTTCTTT. Encoded protein: CASTQVNTEAFF.

This clonotype has only a few counts. The chain combines TRBV20-1 with TRBJ1-6, with D perhaps matching TRBD1 (5 bases). V was trimmed by 5 bases and J by 7 bases, leaving 15 bases between them. Germline V CDR1 and CDR2: DFQATT, SNEGSKA (reference sequence). CDR3 length: 14 amino acids. CDR3: CSARPGPRNSPLHF. The CDR3 DNA is TGCAGTGCTCGACCGGGACCTCGGAATTCACCCCTCCACTTT.

This clonotype was counted at least ten times. Here the CDR3 DNA reads TGTGCCAGCAGTCCGGGACCTAGCTCCTACAATGAGCAGTTCTTC. Its protein is CASSPGPSSYNEQFF. The chain links TRBV28 to TRBJ2-1; tentatively, D is TRBD1 or TRBD2 (5 bases each). Germline lookup yields CDR1 MDHEN and CDR2 SYDVKM. Trimming took off 5 bases at V and 0 bases at J, with 11 bases between the two ends. The CDR3 length is 15 residues.

This clonotype has at least ten counts. The chain employs TRBV5-1 and TRBJ2-3, with 7 bases that match TRBD1. The V and J ends lost 4 bases and 3 bases, in that order; junction bases with no gene match: 5. The CDR3 extends over 14 amino acids. Germline V gene sequence: CDR1 SGHRS, CDR2 YFSETQ. CDR3 coding DNA: TGCGCCAGCAGCCTAGGGACAGAGACAGATACGCAGTATTTT. This gives the protein CASSLGTETDTQYF. The complete variable domain, with remaining parts taken from reference TRBV5-1 and TRBJ2-3, reads KAGVTQTPRYLIKTRGQQVTLSCSPISGHRSVSWYQQTPGQGLQFLFEYFSETQRNKGNFPGRFSGRQFSNSRSEMNVSTLELGDSALYLCASSLGTETDTQYFGPGTRLTVL.

This clonotype was observed many times. The chain employs TRBV7-2 and TRBJ2-2; no definite D call. The V gene's germline CDR1 is SGHTA and CDR2 FQGNSA. The CDR3 loop spans 11 amino acids. V was shortened by 4 bases and J by 7 bases, with 4 bases between the two germline ends. The chain's CDR3 is CASSSRGELFF. The CDR3 DNA follows: TGTGCCAGCAGCTCCCGCGGGGAGCTGTTTTTT.

V and J are TRBV3-1 and TRBJ1-4; D is ambiguous. Trimming stripped 0 bases from V and 10 bases from J, with 6 bases between. Germline CDR1 and CDR2: LGHDT and YNNKEL (reference sequence). This CDR3 spans 12 amino acids. In DNA form, the CDR3 reads TGTGCCAGCAGCCAAGAGCCGGGAAAACTGTTTTTT. It is translated as CASSQEPGKLFF.

The rearrangement links TRBV3-1 to TRBJ2-2; TRBD2 matches at 8 bases. CDR1 and CDR2 (germline): LGHDT, YNNKEL (reference sequence). Trimming cost V 4 bases and J 2 bases; bases outside gene matches: 9. The CDR3 is 17 residues long. CDR3 sequence reads: CASSLPTGGFNTGELFF. The CDR3 DNA reads as TGTGCCAGCAGCCTCCCCACGGGAGGGTTTAACACCGGGGAGCTGTTTTTT.

This clonotype appeared many times. The chain has TRBV10-3 and TRBJ2-5; 14 bases line up with TRBD2. The V gene end was trimmed by 6 bases and the J gene end by 5 bases; junction bases not matched to a gene: 5. The length of the CDR3 is 15 residues. Germline CDR1 ENHRY, CDR2 SYGVKD. The CDR3 sequence: CAIRAGTSGGETQYF. The CDR3 DNA is TGTGCCATCAGAGCCGGGACTAGCGGGGGTGAGACCCAGTACTTC.

This rearrangement joins TRBV5-1 to TRBJ2-5; 7 bases agree with TRBD2. The V gene end was trimmed by 1 base and the J gene end by 3 bases; junction bases not matched to a gene: 3. The germline V gene encodes CDR1 SGHRS and CDR2 YFSETQ. This CDR3 has 14 residues. The CDR3 reads CASSLIAGEETQYF. Here the CDR3 DNA reads TGCGCCAGCAGCTTGATCGCGGGGGAAGAGACCCAGTACTTC. The variable domain in full, completed from reference TRBV5-1 and TRBJ2-5, reads KAGVTQTPRYLIKTRGQQVTLSCSPISGHRSVSWYQQTPGQGLQFLFEYFSETQRNKGNFPGRFSGRQFSNSRSEMNVSTLELGDSALYLCASSLIAGEETQYFGPGTRLLVL.

The CDR3 reads CASSPMTGSDTQYF. Here the CDR3 DNA reads TGTGCCAGCTCACCAATGACAGGGTCAGATACGCAGTATTTT. The chain combines TRBV18 with TRBJ2-3; TRBD1 agrees at 7 bases. V trimming: 2 bases; J trimming: 4 bases; junction bases outside the gene matches: 3. The germline gives CDR1 KGHSH, CDR2 LQKENI. This CDR3 is built from 14 residues.

This clonotype was counted many times. The gene calls are TRBV12-3 or TRBV12-4 and TRBJ2-1; 14 nucleotides agree with TRBD2. The CDR3 is 14 residues long. J lost 9 bases, V lost 5 bases, and 3 bases had no gene match. CDR3 loop: CASSLGLAGVEQFF. In DNA form, the CDR3 reads TGTGCCAGCAGTCTGGGACTAGCGGGGGTTGAGCAGTTCTTC.

This chain uses TRBV28 with TRBJ2-6; D uncertain. Germline lookup yields CDR1 MDHEN and CDR2 SYDVKM. CDR3 length equals 16 residues. The V end lost 2 bases, the J end lost 2 bases, and 10 bases lay between the germline ends. CDR3 amino acids: CASSLEPATGANVLTF. The CDR3 DNA reads as TGTGCCAGCAGTTTAGAACCCGCAACTGGGGCCAACGTCCTGACTTTC. The full variable domain, rest sourced from reference TRBV28 and TRBJ2-6, is DVKVTQSSRYLVKRTGEKVFLECVQDMDHENMFWYRQDPGLGLRLIYFSYDVKMKEKGDIPEGYSVSREKKERFSLILESASTNQTSMYLCASSLEPATGANVLTFGAGSRLTVL.

The chain recombines TRBV20-1 with TRBJ1-6; no definite D call. This CDR3 contains 15 residues. Germline CDR1 is DFQATT and CDR2 is SNEGSKA (reference sequence). The V and J ends lost 8 bases and 10 bases respectively, with 24 bases between them. The DNA for the CDR3 is TGCAGTCTTGCCTTCATCGATGGGAGTTGGTCACCCCTCCACTTT. As protein: CSLAFIDGSWSPLHF.

This clonotype occurred many times. The chain links TRBV6-2 or TRBV6-3 to TRBJ2-2; D might be TRBD1 or TRBD2, each matching 6 bases. Per germline, CDR1 MNHEY and CDR2 SVGEGT. With 0 bases removed from V and 4 bases from J, the gap between germline ends came to 15 bases. The CDR3 sequence is 17 residues long. The CDR3 region is CASSYSKGGLSTGELFF. DNA for the CDR3: TGTGCCAGCAGTTACTCGAAAGGGGGACTTTCCACCGGGGAGCTGTTTTTT.

The table lists this clonotype with a few counts. The chain combines TRBV20-1 with TRBJ2-5; TRBD2 is a possible D gene (6 bases). The germline gives CDR1 DFQATT, CDR2 SNEGSKA (reference sequence). Trimming shortened V by 1 base and J by 4 bases, and 16 bases separated the two germline ends. CDR3 length: 15 residues. CDR3 nucleotide sequence: TGCAGTGCTAGAGTTTCGTGGAGCGGGTTAGAGACCCAGTACTTC. Amino acid sequence: CSARVSWSGLETQYF.

The chain recombines TRBV7-2 with TRBJ1-2; no clear D gene. In germline, CDR1 is SGHTA, CDR2 FQGNSA. The CDR3 has 16 amino acids. V was pared by 1 base and J by 0 bases, with 12 bases between. The CDR3 coding sequence is TGTGCCAGCAGCTTAGAAGGCCAGCGAGCTAACTATGGCTACACCTTC. Protein: CASSLEGQRANYGYTF.